This TCR beta chain stems from a study of blood T cell repertoires in COVID-19. As for the study in general: PBMCs, B-cell-depleted T cells, or T cells were the source of the cDNA or gDNA that made up the material.

Profiled with immunoSEQ multiplex PCR; TCRdb holds only in-frame clones, not every one. The sample has approximately 150,000 clones; 84% are singletons. CDR1 and CDR2 from the germline V gene are KGHSH and LQKENI. After removal of 5 bases from V and 3 bases from J, the junction contained 4 bases not matched to a gene. CDR3 size: 14 residues. V gene TRBV18 combines with J gene TRBJ1-2, with 9 bases lining up with TRBD1. Sequencing input: peripheral blood. This receptor was identified in a woman aged 50 to 60 in a cohort sampled during active or convalescent COVID-19. The CDR3 region has the DNA TGTGCCAGCTCAGCGCGGGACAGGGACTATGGCTACACCTTC. Protein sequence: CASSARDRDYGYTF.